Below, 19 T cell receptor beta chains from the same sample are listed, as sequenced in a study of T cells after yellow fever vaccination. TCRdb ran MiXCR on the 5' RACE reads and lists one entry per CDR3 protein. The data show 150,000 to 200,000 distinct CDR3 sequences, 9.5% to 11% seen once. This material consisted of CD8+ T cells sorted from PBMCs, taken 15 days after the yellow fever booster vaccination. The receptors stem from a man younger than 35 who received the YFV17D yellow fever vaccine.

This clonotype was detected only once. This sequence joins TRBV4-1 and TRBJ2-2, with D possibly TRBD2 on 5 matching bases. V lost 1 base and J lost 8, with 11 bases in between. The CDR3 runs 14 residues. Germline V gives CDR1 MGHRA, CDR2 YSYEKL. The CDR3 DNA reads TGCGCCAGCAGCCAAGTTGAGGGTACGGGGGAGCTGTTTTTT. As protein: CASSQVEGTGELFF.

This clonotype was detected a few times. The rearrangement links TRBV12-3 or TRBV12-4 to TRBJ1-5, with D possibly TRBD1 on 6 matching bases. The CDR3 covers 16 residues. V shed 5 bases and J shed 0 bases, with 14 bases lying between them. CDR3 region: CASSPSGTTSNQPQHF. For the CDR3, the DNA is TGTGCCAGCAGTCCATCTGGGACAACTAGCAATCAGCCCCAGCATTTT.

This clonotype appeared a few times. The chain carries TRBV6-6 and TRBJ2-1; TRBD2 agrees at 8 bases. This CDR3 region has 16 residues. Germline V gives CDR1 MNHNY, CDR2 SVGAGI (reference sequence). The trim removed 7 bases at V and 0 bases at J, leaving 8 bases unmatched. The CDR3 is CASIFSGGYSYNEQFF. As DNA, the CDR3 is TGTGCCAGCATATTCAGCGGGGGCTACTCCTACAATGAGCAGTTCTTC.

The CDR3 protein is CASSPVLGGANVLTF. CDR3 sequence (DNA): TGTGCCAGTAGTCCGGTCCTTGGGGGGGCCAACGTCCTGACTTTC. The genes are TRBV19 and TRBJ2-6; D not resolved. The CDR3 spans 15 residues. V lost 5 bases to trimming and J lost 4 bases, with 12 bases between them. Germline V gene sequence: CDR1 LNHDA, CDR2 SQIVND (reference sequence).

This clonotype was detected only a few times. DNA of the CDR3: TGTGCCAGCAGTGCCGAACGGGCGGGGAGAGAAGAGACCCAGTACTTC. It is translated as CASSAERAGREETQYF. The chain links TRBV25-1 to TRBJ2-5, with D perhaps matching TRBD2 (6 bases). The CDR3 length is 16 residues. Trimming pared 4 bases from V and 3 bases from J, leaving 18 bases between. Per germline, CDR1 MGHDK and CDR2 SYGVNS.

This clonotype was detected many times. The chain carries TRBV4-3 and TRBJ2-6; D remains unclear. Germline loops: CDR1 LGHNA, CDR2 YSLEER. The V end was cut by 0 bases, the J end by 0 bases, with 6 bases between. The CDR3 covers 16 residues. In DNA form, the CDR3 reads TGCGCCAGCAGCCAAGATCTTAGCTCTGGGGCCAACGTCCTGACTTTC. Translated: CASSQDLSSGANVLTF.

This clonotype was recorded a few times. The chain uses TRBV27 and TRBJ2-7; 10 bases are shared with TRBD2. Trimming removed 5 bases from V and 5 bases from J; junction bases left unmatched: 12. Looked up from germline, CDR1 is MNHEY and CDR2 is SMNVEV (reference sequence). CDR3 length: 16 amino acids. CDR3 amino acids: CASSPSLAGAIDEQYF. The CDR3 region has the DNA TGTGCCAGCAGTCCCTCCCTAGCGGGGGCGATTGACGAGCAGTACTTC.

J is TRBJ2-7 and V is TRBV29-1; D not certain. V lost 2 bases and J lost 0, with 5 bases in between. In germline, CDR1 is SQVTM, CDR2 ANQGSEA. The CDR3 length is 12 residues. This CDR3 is CSVESHSYEQYF. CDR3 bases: TGCAGCGTTGAATCCCACTCCTACGAGCAGTACTTC.

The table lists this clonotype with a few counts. CDR3 sequence: CASSSTGGRTEAFF. CDR3 in DNA: TGTGCCAGCAGCTCTACAGGGGGACGCACTGAAGCTTTCTTT. This rearrangement joins TRBV7-6 to TRBJ1-1; 8 nucleotides line up with TRBD1. CDR1 is SGHVS and CDR2 is FNYEAQ in the germline V gene. The V and J ends lost 4 bases and 4 bases, in that order; junction bases with no gene match: 5. The CDR3 totals 14 residues. The entire variable domain, with the rest obtained from reference TRBV7-6 and TRBJ1-1, is as follows: GAGVSQSPRYKVTKRGQDVALRCDPISGHVSLYWYRQALGQGPEFLTYFNYEAQQDKSGLPNDRFSAERPEGSISTLTIQRTEQRDSAMYRCASSSTGGRTEAFFGQGTRLTVV.

The CDR3 sequence is CASSQEGTSDTQYF. The CDR3, as DNA: TGTGCCAGCAGCCAAGAAGGGACATCAGATACGCAGTATTTT. The chain employs TRBV4-2 and TRBJ2-3, with D perhaps TRBD1 (6 bases). V lost 0 bases and J lost 4, with 8 bases in between. Germline V CDR1 and CDR2: LGHNA, YNFKEQ. There are 14 residues in the CDR3.

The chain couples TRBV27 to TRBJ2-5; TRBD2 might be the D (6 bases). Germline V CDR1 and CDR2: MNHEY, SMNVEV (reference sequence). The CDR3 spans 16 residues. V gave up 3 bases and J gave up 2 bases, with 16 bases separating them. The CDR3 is CASSLFGEEQQETQYF. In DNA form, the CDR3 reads TGTGCCAGCAGTTTGTTCGGGGAGGAACAACAAGAGACCCAGTACTTC.

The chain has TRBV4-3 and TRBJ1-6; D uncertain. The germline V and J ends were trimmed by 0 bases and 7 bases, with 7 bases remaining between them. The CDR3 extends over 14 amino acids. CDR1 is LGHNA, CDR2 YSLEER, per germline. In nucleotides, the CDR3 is TGCGCCAGCAGCCAAGATATGGAAAATTCACCCCTCCACTTT. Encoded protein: CASSQDMENSPLHF.

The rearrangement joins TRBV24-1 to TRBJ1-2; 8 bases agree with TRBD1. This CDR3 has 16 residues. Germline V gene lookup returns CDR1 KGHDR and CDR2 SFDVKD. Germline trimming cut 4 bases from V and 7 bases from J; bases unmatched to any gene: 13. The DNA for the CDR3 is TGTGCCACCAGTGAACCCCTCGGACAGGGTAGCGGTGGCTACACCTTC. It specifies CATSEPLGQGSGGYTF.

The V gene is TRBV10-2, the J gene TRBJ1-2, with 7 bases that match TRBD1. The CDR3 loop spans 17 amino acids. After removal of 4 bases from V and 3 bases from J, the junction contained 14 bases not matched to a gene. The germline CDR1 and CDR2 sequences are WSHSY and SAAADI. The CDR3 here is CASSVSRRGQGDYGYTF. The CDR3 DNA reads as TGCGCCAGCAGTGTATCAAGGAGGGGGCAGGGGGACTATGGCTACACCTTC.

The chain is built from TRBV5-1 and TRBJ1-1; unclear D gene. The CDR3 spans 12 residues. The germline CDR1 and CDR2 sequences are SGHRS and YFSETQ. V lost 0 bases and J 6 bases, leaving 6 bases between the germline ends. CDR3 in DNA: TGCGCCAGCAGCTTGGGATTCGCTGAAGCTTTCTTT. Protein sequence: CASSLGFAEAFF.

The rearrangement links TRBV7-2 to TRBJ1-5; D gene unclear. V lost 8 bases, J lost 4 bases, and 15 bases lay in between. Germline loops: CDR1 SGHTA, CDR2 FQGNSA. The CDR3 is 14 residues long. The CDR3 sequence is CASGRAGGNQPQHF. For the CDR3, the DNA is TGTGCCAGCGGTAGGGCAGGAGGTAATCAGCCCCAGCATTTT.

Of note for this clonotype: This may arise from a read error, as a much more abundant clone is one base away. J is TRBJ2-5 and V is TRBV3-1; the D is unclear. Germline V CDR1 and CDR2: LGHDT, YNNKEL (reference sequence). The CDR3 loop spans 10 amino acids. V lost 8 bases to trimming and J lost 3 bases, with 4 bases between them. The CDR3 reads CASGEETQYF. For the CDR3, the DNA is TGTGCCAGCGGGGAAGAGACCCAGTACTTC.

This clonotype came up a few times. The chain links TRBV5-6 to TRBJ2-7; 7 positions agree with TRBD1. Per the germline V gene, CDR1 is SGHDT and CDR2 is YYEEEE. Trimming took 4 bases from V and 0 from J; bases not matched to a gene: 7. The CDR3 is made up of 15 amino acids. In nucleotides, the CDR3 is TGTGCCAGCAGCGTCGACAGGGCGGGCTCCTACGAGCAGTACTTC. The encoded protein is CASSVDRAGSYEQYF.

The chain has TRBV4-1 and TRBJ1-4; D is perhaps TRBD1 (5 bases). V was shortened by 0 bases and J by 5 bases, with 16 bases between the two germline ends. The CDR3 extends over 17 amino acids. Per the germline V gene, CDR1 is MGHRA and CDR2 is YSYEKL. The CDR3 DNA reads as TGCGCCAGCAGCCAAGAAGGTGGAGGGGAGGTGAATGAAAAACTGTTTTTT. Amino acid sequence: CASSQEGGGEVNEKLFF.